The 8 T cell receptor beta chains below all came from one sample that was sequenced in a study of regulatory T cells in long-lasting Graves disease. Time point described: persistent/refractory GD, antithyroid drugs over 5 years with positive TRAb. PBMC-derived RNA was used for the TCR library. TCR beta libraries were built with iRepertoire HTBI primers and Arm-PCR of CDR3 regions. TCRdb re-called the multiplex PCR reads with MiXCR, one entry per CDR3 protein. There are approximately 400,000 distinct CDR3 sequences in the sample; less than 25% occur only once, and less than 25% lies in the top ten. Source: peripheral blood mononuclear cells (PBMCs), taken when the disease was refractory, from a patient treated with antithyroid drugs. The source is a female donor with Graves disease.

Notes on this clonotype: Being one base from a much bigger clone, this may be a read error. This chain links TRBV2 with TRBJ2-2; 7 positions agree with TRBD2. The CDR3 length is 14 residues. The germline CDR1 and CDR2 sequences are SNHLY and FYNNEI. This CDR3 is CASRRGSSGGGLFF. In nucleotides, the CDR3 is TGTGCCAGCAGACGCGGGAGTTCGGGCGGGGGGCTGTTTTTT.

The DNA of the CDR3 is TGTGCCAGCAGCTTGGGGGGGAGGGAGGAGACCCAGTACTTC. Translation: CASSLGGREETQYF. The chain is built from TRBV5-4 and TRBJ2-5; 7 bases are a match to TRBD2. V was pared by 0 bases and J by 5 bases, with 4 bases of the junction left unmatched. The CDR3 extends over 14 amino acids. Germline V gene sequence: CDR1 SGHNT, CDR2 YYREEE (reference sequence).

This clonotype has just a few counts. At one end, the junction sequence differs from germline, possibly due to a read error. The V and J genes are TRBV20-1 and TRBJ2-6; 7 nucleotides match TRBD1. CDR3 length: 15 amino acids. From germline, CDR1 is DFQATT and CDR2 SNEGSKA (reference sequence). The CDR3 is CSATGQLSGTNVLTF. The CDR3 DNA reads TGCAGTGCCACGGGACAGCTCTCTGGGACCAACGTCCTGACTTTC.

This rearrangement joins TRBV11-1 to TRBJ2-1, with 10 bases matching TRBD1. J gave up 4 bases and V 1 base, and 1 base lay outside the gene matches. The CDR3 extends over 15 amino acids. Germline CDR1 SGHAT, CDR2 FQDESV (reference sequence). CDR3 coding DNA: TGTGCCAGCAGCTTAGGACAGGGGGCTTACAATGAGCAGTTCTTC. Translated: CASSLGQGAYNEQFF. The full variable domain, its missing parts supplied by reference TRBV11-1 and TRBJ2-1, is EAEVAQSPRYKITEKSQAVAFWCDPISGHATLYWYRQILGQGPELLVQFQDESVVDDSQLPKDRFSAERLKGVDSTLKIQPAELGDSAMYLCASSLGQGAYNEQFFGPGTRLTVL.

This clonotype was counted at least ten times. This chain connects TRBV20-1 to TRBJ2-7; D not resolved. V gave up 6 bases and J gave up 5 bases, with 20 bases separating them. The germline CDR1 and CDR2 sequences are DFQATT and SNEGSKA (reference sequence). The CDR3 runs to 14 residues. This chain's CDR3 is CSAGDWESFDEQYF. The CDR3 coding sequence is TGCAGTGCCGGAGACTGGGAAAGTTTTGACGAGCAGTACTTC.

This clonotype showed up many times. The V gene is TRBV12-3 or TRBV12-4, the J gene TRBJ2-2, with D possibly TRBD2 on 5 matching bases. V was pared by 2 bases and J by 7 bases, with 14 bases between. The CDR3 has 15 amino acids. For the CDR3, the DNA is TGTGCCAGCAGTTTAACGGGGTTGGTCGGCGGGGAGCTGTTTTTT. It specifies CASSLTGLVGGELFF.

Many counts were recorded for this clonotype. This rearrangement joins TRBV7-2 to TRBJ2-5, with 8 nucleotides matching TRBD1. CDR1 is SGHTA, CDR2 FQGNSA, per germline. The CDR3 extends over 15 amino acids. With V trimmed by 5 bases and J by 4 bases, 9 bases remained unmatched. CDR3 residues: CASSQRTGMRETQYF. CDR3 nucleotides: TGTGCCAGCAGCCAACGGACAGGGATGCGAGAGACCCAGTACTTC.

This clonotype was detected only a few times. V usage is TRBV19 and J usage is TRBJ1-5, with TRBD1 identical over 7 bases. The CDR3 covers 14 residues. V was clipped by 5 bases and J by 5 bases; unmatched bases: 6. Germline CDR1 LNHDA, CDR2 SQIVND (reference sequence). The CDR3 DNA follows: TGTGCCAGTAGTCCTGGACAGGTTTATCAGCCCCAGCATTTT. Translating it yields CASSPGQVYQPQHF.